This T cell receptor beta chain was captured in a study of cytomegalovirus exposure and HLA in healthy donors (dated by TCRdb to 2017 to 2019). Context from the whole study: According to an earlier analysis of a few hundred of the donors, 150 million to 200 million T cells yielded roughly 100 million unique TCR beta sequences and approximately 300 Gb of sequence data. An early release covering roughly 640 HLA-typed donors comprised approximately 290 gigabases of sequencing data and around 80 million unique TCR sequences. The genetic ancestry cluster associated with self-reported Caucasian donors included roughly four fifths of the approximately 410 genotyped donors. The study aimed to test whether signatures of past pathogen exposure could be identified by cataloging public T cell receptors. The T cell repertoires of 550 to 850 subjects were profiled by immunosequencing and related to cytomegalovirus serostatus. Along with the roughly 670-subject first cohort, a separate validation cohort of about 110 different subjects was used. To predict cytomegalovirus infection status, the study brought together high-throughput TCR immunosequencing, statistical association of individual TCRs with disease status, and machine learning. In a later analysis, previously published TCR beta repertoires from roughly 710 donors were re-analyzed and high-resolution HLA genotyping was added so that TCR occurrence patterns could be studied. Rather than using new phenotypic data, the later analysis identified candidate immune exposures from TCR beta sequences and from how often those sequences occurred across donors. An earlier analysis of several hundred of the donors applied high-throughput TCR beta sequencing to assess whether each TCR beta V gene segment acted as functional or pseudogenic. Donor age, sex, ethnicity and CMV serostatus were collected together with the repertoire data. In a later genetic analysis, genome-wide SNP genotypes for about three fifths of the roughly 670 donors were used, and that subset was treated as a discovery cohort. Every discovery cohort repertoire had been produced on one sequencing platform. Both class I and class II loci were covered by HLA typing, at four-digit resolution. Typing coverage varied by locus: roughly 629-640 donors for A, B, C, DRB1 and DQB1; approximately 500 for DQA1; 606 for DPA1; roughly 450 for DPB1. About 5 DR-DQ haplotypes were handled as single units for association and clustering, since linkage in the cohort was strong. On average, roughly 240,000 unique TCR beta nucleotide sequences were sequenced per donor among a few hundred genotyped donors of the cohort, with about 17% of those sequences being non-productive.

Library prep was done by the immunoSEQ multiplex PCR assay. The multiplex PCR relied on a mix of 60 forward primers for TCR Vbeta segments and 13 reverse primers for TCR Jbeta segments. The CDR3 region of rearranged TCR beta genes was amplified from genomic DNA with a multiplex PCR assay. On the Illumina HiSeq System, the amplified TCR beta libraries were sequenced as 87-base-pair reads. Under the source paper's analysis protocol: In a later analysis, 77 million or so unique TCR beta chains were counted across the roughly 670 repertoires, and approximately 9.9 million of these chains were shared by at least two donors. Raw reads were error-corrected and collapsed into unique sequences with a nearest-neighbor algorithm that merged closely related sequences to remove PCR and sequencing errors. V, D and J gene segments were assigned by aligning CDR3 sequences to IMGT reference sequences. Each retained sequence needed at least a six-nucleotide match to both a V gene segment and a J gene segment. Rearrangements were called productive when the CDR3 lacked stop codons and stayed in frame with V and J; all others were non-productive. Following IMGT convention, CDR3 was defined as the stretch from the second conserved V-encoded cysteine to the conserved J-encoded phenylalanine. Sequences without an unambiguous match to a single V gene segment were excluded from the earlier analysis of about 600 of the donors. An earlier analysis of about 600 of the donors called V segments functional above 56.7% productive rearrangements and segregating when the between-donor standard deviation exceeded 5%. To diagnose cytomegalovirus status from the catalog of TCR beta chain sequences, a statistical classification framework was built. In a later analysis, TCR nucleotide sequences were compared against IMGT/GENE-DB human TR gene sequences so that V and J genes could be assigned. A later analysis assigned CDR3 sequences and most-parsimonious VDJ recombination scenarios with the TCRdist pipeline. In a later analysis, each TCR beta chain was defined by its CDR3 amino acid sequence together with its V-gene family, and reads lacking a unique V-gene family were excluded. To address suspected cross-contamination and a sequencing artifact, a later analysis removed around 590 highly shared, low-generation-probability nucleotide sequences. In a later analysis, a clonal expansion index was calculated for each public chain from normalized within-repertoire ranks of inferred template counts. In a later analysis, generation probabilities were computed using a VDJ recombination model fitted to out-of-frame rearrangements, and the results were checked against IGoR. Hypergeometric tests were used in a later analysis to score TCR-TCR, TCR-HLA and TCR-CMV co-occurrence, with a repertoire-size bias correction applied to the TCR pairs. False discovery rates were estimated in a later analysis by permuting HLA or CMV assignments 20 times. In a later analysis, co-occurring TCRs were grouped using DBSCAN, and TCRdist sequence similarity was added for clustering within HLA-allele-positive subsets. Repertoires with fewer than 30,000 or more than 120,000 public chains, plus five repertoires with anomalous nucleotide sharing, were excluded from co-occurrence clustering. Not all clones reach the TCRdb copy of this immuneACCESS table, which keeps in-frame sequences only. Checked studies attribute under half of the gap to unresolved V genes and leave the rest unexplained. V, J and clone size reflect that table, while D and trimming were determined from the DNA. This sample has 70,000 to 95,000 clones in its table, and just under 85% of those were observed once. Clones ranked in the top ten supply 5.6% of the sample.

Study-wide findings and limitations: Specific HLA alleles were associated with 15,000 to 20,000 TCR beta sequences at a false discovery rate of 0.05 in a later analysis. Correlated functional status among segregating V segments might reflect linkage disequilibrium, but an unknown experimental factor could not be ruled out. When HLA alleles, especially DR and DQ, strongly co-occurred, attributing TCR associations to individual alleles was difficult. In an earlier analysis of more than 500 of the donors, most TCR beta V segments appeared in productive rearrangements about 90% or about 30% of the time, broadly matching IMGT annotations. A later genetic analysis associated a missense DCLRE1C variant with V-gene and J-gene trimming of TCR beta chains, and an independent cohort replicated the association. In a later genetic analysis, fewer N-insertions in productive TCRs were reported among donors in an Asian-associated ancestry cluster than the roughly 700-donor mean. In vitro tests confirmed that a few of the cytomegalovirus-associated TCR beta chains recognize cytomegalovirus antigens. A cluster of highly shared sequence variants was judged likely to be a technical artifact of the sequencing pipeline. HLA typing was unavailable for some donors at each locus, so association tests used only the typed subset. The study listed 170 or so TCR beta chains as associated with cytomegalovirus. About 17 rarely observed V segments, including chromosome 9 orphons, were excluded from the earlier analysis of approximately 500 of the donors because counts were too low. This cohort had only TCR beta chains sequenced, and the lack of alpha or paired-chain data limited which features could be detected. While some public TCRs were present in many individuals, most TCR sequences turned up only very rarely across donors. A further reported finding was that TCR beta sequences accurately predicted the HLA-A and HLA-B alleles for most subjects in the first cohort. According to a later analysis, TCR association rates differed among HLA loci, with DRB1 alleles showing the most associated TCRs and HLA-C alleles showing the fewest. Roughly uniform sequencing depth across donors was assumed in presence/absence analyses, although this assumption may not hold. For the cohort, immune exposure information was limited to CMV serostatus. Compared with equally common non-associated chains, HLA-associated TCR beta chains in a later analysis were more clonally expanded and had lower generation probabilities. According to the authors, the approach could potentially be generalized to other disease states and immunological phenotypes. The classifier was reported to diagnose cytomegalovirus status with high specificity and sensitivity in both the original cohort and the validation cohort. Most CMV-associated TCR beta chains appeared to be HLA-restricted in a later analysis, and the HLA associations seemed to be driven largely by CMV exposure. The 87-base-pair reads could not distinguish some IMGT-functional V segments, including TRBV6-2 and TRBV6-3, so those segments were excluded. A later analysis reported that several top co-occurrence clusters appeared linked to parvovirus B19, influenza, CMV and Epstein-Barr virus.

The cohort comprised 670 or so healthy bone marrow donors. All cohort members were sampled while nominally healthy, although unrecorded immune exposures were likely present. The donor was CMV seropositive and belonged to the group of around 300 seropositive cohort members. A peripheral blood sample was provided by each donor, and peripheral blood mononuclear cells were used for TCR beta sequencing. The Qiagen DNeasy Blood Extraction Kit was used to extract genomic DNA from the blood cell samples. On this clone: What this receptor recognizes is not known. No per-base quality is available; no much larger clone lies one base away.

At the junction V is shortened by 1 base and J by 5 bases, with 5 bases in between. Taken from cysteine to phenylalanine, the CDR3 has 12 residues. The CDR3 DNA has 36 bases and is translated from base 1. As encoded in the germline V gene, CDR1 is MNHNS while CDR2 is SASEGT. This receptor was identified in a woman aged 18-29 years in good health and CMV-seropositive. Sequencing was carried out using PBMCs. The chain employs TRBV6-1 and TRBJ1-2; there is no confident call for the D gene. The CDR3 loop reads CASSEGRYGYTF. The nucleotide sequence reads as follows: TGTGCCAGCAGTGAAGGCCGGTATGGCTACACCTTC.